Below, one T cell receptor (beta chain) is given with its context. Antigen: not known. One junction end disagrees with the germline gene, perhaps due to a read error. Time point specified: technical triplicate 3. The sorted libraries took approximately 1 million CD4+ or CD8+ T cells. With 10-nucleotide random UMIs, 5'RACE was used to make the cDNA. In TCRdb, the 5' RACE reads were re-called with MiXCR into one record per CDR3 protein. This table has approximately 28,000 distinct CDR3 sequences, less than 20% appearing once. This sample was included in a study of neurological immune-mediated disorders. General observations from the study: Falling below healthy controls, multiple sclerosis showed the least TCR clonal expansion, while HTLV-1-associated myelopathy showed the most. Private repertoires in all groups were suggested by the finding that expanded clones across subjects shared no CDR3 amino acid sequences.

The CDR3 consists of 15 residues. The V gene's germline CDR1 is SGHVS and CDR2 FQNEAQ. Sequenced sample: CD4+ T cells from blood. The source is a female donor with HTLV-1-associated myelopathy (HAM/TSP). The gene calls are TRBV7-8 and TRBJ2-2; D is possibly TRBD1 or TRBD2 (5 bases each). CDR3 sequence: CASTLSWGNTGELFF. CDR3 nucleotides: TGTGCCAGCACCCTGTCTTGGGGGAACACTGGGGAGCTGTTTTTT.